One TCR beta chain is described in this entry. Its cognate antigen is unknown. Naivety among CD8 cells was defined by CD45RO negativity and positive CCR7 selection, thereby excluding terminally differentiated effector memory CD45RA+ cells. V was clipped by 10 bases and J by 4 bases; unmatched bases: 6. The CDR3 contains 12 residues. Germline V gene data show CDR1 as LNHDA and CDR2 as SQIVND (reference sequence). TCRdb's copy holds only in-frame clones and misses some; the assay was immunoSEQ multiplex PCR. The sample has about 800,000 clones; 96% are singletons. The data stem from a study of shared clonotypes between healthy human individuals. Study as a whole: A donor's plate count was three for CD4 naive and three for CD4 memory; CD8 naive had two and CD8 memory one. Study-level results: Few donors limited the genetic and exposure-history diversity represented.

The receptor's source is a man aged 25-45 years in good health. This chain joins TRBV19 and TRBJ1-2; TRBD1 matches at 7 bases. The specimen was naive CD8+ T cells sorted from blood. Written as DNA, the CDR3 is TGTGCCACGACAGGGTGGGGCTATGGCTACACCTTC. This gives the protein CATTGWGYGYTF.